This entry describes one T cell receptor beta chain. In TCRdb, the 5' RACE reads were re-called with MiXCR into one record per CDR3 protein. The data show some 290,000 distinct CDR3 sequences, with roughly 16% seen just once and about a fifth held by the top ten. Per germline, CDR1 SGHTA and CDR2 FQGNSA. The CDR3 is 14 residues long. V lost 5 bases and J 3 bases, leaving 13 bases between the germline ends. The data were taken from a study of T-cell memory formation after mild COVID-19. The receptor comes from a man between 18 and 29 years old who had mild COVID-19 (a few samples of this study predate the infection). Cell type and time point are not known. Sequenced: PBMCs or a T cell subset sorted from them (not recorded which). This rearrangement joins TRBV7-2 to TRBJ1-2, with D possibly matching TRBD1 (5 bases). The CDR3 spells CASSPRVPDYGYTF. CDR3 nucleotide sequence: TGTGCCAGCAGCCCCAGGGTTCCGGACTATGGCTACACCTTC.